This T cell receptor (beta chain) was identified during a study of naive and memory T cell subsets. An equimolar mix of two oligonucleotides served as the beta constant-region primer for TRBC1 and TRBC2. Ligated cDNA was amplified by four rounds of PCR with nested alpha and beta constant-region primers and SP2. MiXCR, run by TCRdb on the UMI-ligation and nested PCR reads, gives a single entry per CDR3 protein. The data show around 130,000 distinct CDR3 sequences, with 36% seen just once and about 1% held by the top ten. The germline CDR1 and CDR2 sequences are MDHEN and SYDVKM. V trimming: 6 bases; J trimming: 4 bases; junction bases outside the gene matches: 10. The CDR3 is 16 amino acids.

The clonotype was recovered from a human donor in good health. Sequences were obtained from central memory CD4+ T cells from blood. The chain recombines TRBV28 with TRBJ1-5, with 9 bases lining up with TRBD1. The CDR3 reads CASSGRRDRVNQPQHF. For the CDR3, the DNA is TGTGCCAGCAGCGGCAGGAGGGACAGGGTGAATCAGCCCCAGCATTTT.